These T cell receptor beta chains were read from a single sample in a study of blood T cells in healthy people across ages. TCRdb reanalysed the 5' RACE reads using MiXCR and keeps one entry per CDR3 protein. The sample yields about 650,000 distinct CDR3 sequences, 32% seen once. The specimen sequenced was blood. These receptors originate from a woman aged 80 or older in good health. CDR3s include the opening cysteine and the closing phenylalanine or tryptophan. Fields, in order: D gene, clone size, V gene, CDR3 length, J gene, CDR3 protein, CDR3 DNA. D genes are given only for firm matches. Expanded clones get a size class; other rows say once, few or many, or leave the size out.

>.|once|TRBV5-1|13|TRBJ2-7
CASSLGDKYEQYF
TGCGCCAGCAGCTTAGGGGACAAGTACGAGCAGTACTTC
>.|many|TRBV12-3/TRBV12-4|14|TRBJ2-3
CAKTRQGQGDTQYF
TGTGCCAAGACAAGGCAGGGTCAGGGAGATACGCAGTATTTT
>.|.|TRBV3-1|14|TRBJ1-1
CASSHKTTNTEAFF
TGTGCCAGCAGCCATAAGACTACGAACACTGAAGCTTTCTTT
>.|few|TRBV5-1|15|TRBJ1-3
CASSLAAASGNTIYF
TGCGCCAGCAGCTTGGCGGCAGCCTCTGGAAACACCATATATTTT
>.|many|TRBV7-2|15|TRBJ2-3
CASKSDGKDTDTQYF
TGTGCCAGCAAGTCGGACGGAAAGGACACAGATACGCAGTATTTT
>TRBD2|few|TRBV27|16|TRBJ2-3
CASSLSSSGSRDTQYF
TGTGCCAGCAGTTTGAGTTCTAGCGGGAGTCGGGATACGCAGTATTTT
>TRBD1|many|TRBV10-3|15|TRBJ1-1
CAISRDRATSSEAFF
TGTGCCATCAGTCGGGACAGGGCCACTTCGTCGGAAGCTTTCTTT
>.|.|TRBV12-3/TRBV12-4|13|TRBJ2-3
CASCWGGSDAQYF
TGTGCCAGCTGCTGGGGAGGTTCAGATGCGCAGTATTTT
>TRBD2|many|TRBV20-1|14|TRBJ2-5
CSANTGGAAETQYF
TGCAGTGCTAACACCGGGGGGGCCGCGGAGACCCAGTACTTC
>TRBD2|.|TRBV15|17|TRBJ2-1
CATSTEPGLAENNEQFF
TGTGCCACCAGCACGGAACCTGGACTAGCGGAAAACAATGAGCAGTTCTTC
>TRBD1|few|TRBV4-1|16|TRBJ2-7
CASSQDGSGTAYEQYF
TGCGCCAGCAGCCAAGATGGTTCCGGGACAGCCTACGAGCAGTACTTC
>.|many|TRBV9|15|TRBJ2-1
CASSVAIGGWDEQFF
TGTGCCAGCAGCGTAGCAATAGGGGGTTGGGATGAGCAGTTCTTC
>.|.|TRBV7-8|15|TRBJ2-2
CASSLVDGWSGELFF
TGTGCCAGCAGCTTAGTGGACGGGTGGTCCGGGGAGCTGTTTTTT
>.|many|TRBV20-1|13|TRBJ2-3
CSAQGSATDTQYF
TGCAGTGCCCAGGGGTCGGCCACAGATACGCAGTATTTT
>TRBD2|.|TRBV27|15|TRBJ2-3
CASSWSGGVADTQYF
TGTGCCAGCAGTTGGAGCGGGGGGGTCGCAGATACGCAGTATTTT
>TRBD1|.|TRBV27|17|TRBJ1-5
CASSQYRGLGGNQPQHF
TGTGCCAGCAGTCAATACAGGGGGCTCGGCGGCAATCAGCCCCAGCATTTT
>.|.|TRBV7-9|9|TRBJ1-6
CASSVENHF
TGTGCCAGCAGCGTGGAAAACCACTTT
>.|few|TRBV18|15|TRBJ2-1
CASAPSSTVINEQFF
TGTGCCAGCGCCCCGAGCTCTACTGTCATCAATGAGCAGTTCTTC
>.|many|TRBV24-1|16|TRBJ2-5
CATSTRGDSGVETQYF
TGTGCCACCAGTACGAGGGGGGACTCAGGGGTGGAGACCCAGTACTTC
>TRBD1|.|TRBV27|14|TRBJ1-5
CASGPGTGHQPQHF
TGTGCCAGCGGACCGGGGACAGGGCATCAGCCCCAGCATTTT
>.|many|TRBV11-1|15|TRBJ2-1
CASSLGGSGYNEQFF
TGTGCCAGCAGCTTAGGCGGTAGCGGCTACAATGAGCAGTTCTTC
>.|many|TRBV7-2|14|TRBJ2-1
CASSLMMRNNEQFF
TGTGCCAGCAGCTTAATGATGAGAAACAATGAGCAGTTCTTC
>TRBD1|few|TRBV30|16|TRBJ2-3
CAWSVRDRGGTDTQYF
TGTGCCTGGAGTGTACGCGACAGGGGGGGCACAGATACGCAGTATTTT
>TRBD2|.|TRBV20-1|13|TRBJ2-3
CSTPLAGGDTQYF
TGCAGCACACCACTAGCGGGAGGGGATACGCAGTATTTT
>.|few|TRBV5-1|15|TRBJ1-1
CASSLSRQASTEAFF
TGCGCCAGCAGCTTATCCCGACAGGCGAGCACTGAAGCTTTCTTT
>TRBD1|many|TRBV5-1|17|TRBJ1-1
CASSVRTGGASNTEAFF
TGCGCCAGCAGCGTGAGGACAGGGGGGGCCTCGAACACTGAAGCTTTCTTT